The entry below describes one T cell receptor beta chain. With 2 bases removed from V and 2 bases from J, the gap between germline ends came to 7 bases. Germline lookup yields CDR1 LNHDA and CDR2 SQIVND (reference sequence). The CDR3 spans 14 residues. In the original analysis: Amplifying reference gene primers gave estimates of nucleated cell counts. The repertoire was sequenced with immunoSEQ multiplex PCR; TCRdb's copy has only in-frame clones and lacks some. V and J calls and clone size are given by that table; D and trimming were obtained from the DNA. The sample includes about 160,000 clones, roughly 93% seen only once; the top ten take 3.5% to 5%. This entry is derived from a study of blood T cell repertoires in COVID-19. Study background: Italy, Spain and the United States were the sources of the convalescent and acute COVID-19 samples. From T cells, B-cell-depleted T cells, or PBMCs came the material, which was cDNA or gDNA.

The source material was peripheral blood. This clonotype was obtained from a woman aged 45-60 years with acute or convalescent COVID-19. J is TRBJ1-5 and V is TRBV19; no firm D call. As DNA, the CDR3 is TGTGCCAGTAGTATAATCGGGGGCAATCAGCCCCAGCATTTT. Translating it yields CASSIIGGNQPQHF.